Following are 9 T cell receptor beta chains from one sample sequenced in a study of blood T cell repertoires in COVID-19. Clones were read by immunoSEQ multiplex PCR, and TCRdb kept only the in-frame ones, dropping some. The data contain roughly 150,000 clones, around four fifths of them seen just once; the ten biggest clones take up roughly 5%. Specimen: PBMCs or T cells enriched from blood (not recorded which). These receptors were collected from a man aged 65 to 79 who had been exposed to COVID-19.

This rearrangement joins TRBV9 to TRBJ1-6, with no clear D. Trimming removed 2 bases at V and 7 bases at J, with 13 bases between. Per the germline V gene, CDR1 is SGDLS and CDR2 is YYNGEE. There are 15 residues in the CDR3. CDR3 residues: CASSVGHEPNSPLHF. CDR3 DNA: TGTGCCAGCAGCGTTGGGCACGAACCAAATTCACCCCTCCACTTT.

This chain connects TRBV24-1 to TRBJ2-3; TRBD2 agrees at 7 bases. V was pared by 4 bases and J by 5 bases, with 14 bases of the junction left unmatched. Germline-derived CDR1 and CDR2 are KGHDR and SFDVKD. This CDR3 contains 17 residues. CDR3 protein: CATSDPGRGGREDTQYF. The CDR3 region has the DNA TGTGCCACCAGTGACCCGGGGAGGGGAGGAAGGGAAGATACGCAGTATTTT.

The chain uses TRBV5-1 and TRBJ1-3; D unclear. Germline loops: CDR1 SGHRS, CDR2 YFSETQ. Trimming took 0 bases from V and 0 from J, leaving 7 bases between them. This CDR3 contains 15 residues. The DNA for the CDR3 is TGCGCCAGCAGCTTGGAGCCTAGCTCTGGAAACACCATATATTTT. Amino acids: CASSLEPSSGNTIYF. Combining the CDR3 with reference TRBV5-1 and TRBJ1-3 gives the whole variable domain KAGVTQTPRYLIKTRGQQVTLSCSPISGHRSVSWYQQTPGQGLQFLFEYFSETQRNKGNFPGRFSGRQFSNSRSEMNVSTLELGDSALYLCASSLEPSSGNTIYFGEGSWLTVV.

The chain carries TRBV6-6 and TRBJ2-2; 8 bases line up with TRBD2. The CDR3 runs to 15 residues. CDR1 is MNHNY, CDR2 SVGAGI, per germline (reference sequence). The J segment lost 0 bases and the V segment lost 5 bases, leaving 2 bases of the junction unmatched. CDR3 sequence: CASSRLAPNTGELFF. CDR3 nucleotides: TGTGCCAGCAGTCGACTAGCGCCGAACACCGGGGAGCTGTTTTTT.

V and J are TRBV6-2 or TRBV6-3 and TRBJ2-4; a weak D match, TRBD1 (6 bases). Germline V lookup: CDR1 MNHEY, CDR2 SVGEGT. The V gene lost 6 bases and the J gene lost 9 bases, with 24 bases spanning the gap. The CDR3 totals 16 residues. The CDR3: CASSPTGNGPESIQYF. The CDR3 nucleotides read TGTGCCAGCAGCCCCACAGGGAATGGGCCTGAAAGCATTCAGTACTTC.

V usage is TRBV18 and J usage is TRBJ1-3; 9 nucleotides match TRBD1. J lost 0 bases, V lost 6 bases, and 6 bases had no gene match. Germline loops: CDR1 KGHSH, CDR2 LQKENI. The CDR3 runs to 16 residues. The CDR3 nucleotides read TGTGCCAGCTCTCCGGGACAGGGAGGCTCTGGAAACACCATATATTTT. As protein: CASSPGQGGSGNTIYF.

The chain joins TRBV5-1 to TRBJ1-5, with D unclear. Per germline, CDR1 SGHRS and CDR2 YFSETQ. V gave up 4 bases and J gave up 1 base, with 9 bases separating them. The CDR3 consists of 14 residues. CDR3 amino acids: CASSPSGSNQPQHF. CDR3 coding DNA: TGCGCCAGCAGCCCGAGCGGCAGCAATCAGCCCCAGCATTTT.

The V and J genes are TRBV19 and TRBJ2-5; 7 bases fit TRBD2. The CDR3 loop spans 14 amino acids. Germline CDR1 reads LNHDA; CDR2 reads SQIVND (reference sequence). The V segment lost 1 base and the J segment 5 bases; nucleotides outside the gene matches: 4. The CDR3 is CASSIGGRAETQYF. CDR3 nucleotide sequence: TGTGCCAGTAGTATAGGAGGGAGGGCGGAGACCCAGTACTTC.

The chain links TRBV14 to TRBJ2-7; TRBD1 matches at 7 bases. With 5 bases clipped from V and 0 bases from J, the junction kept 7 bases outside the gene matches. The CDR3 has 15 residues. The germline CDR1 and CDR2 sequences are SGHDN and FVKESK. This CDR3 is CASSKGTVGSYEQYF. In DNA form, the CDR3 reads TGTGCCAGCAGCAAAGGGACAGTCGGCTCCTACGAGCAGTACTTC. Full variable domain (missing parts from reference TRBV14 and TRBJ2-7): EAGVTQFPSHSVIEKGQTVTLRCDPISGHDNLYWYRRVMGKEIKFLLHFVKESKQDESGMPNNRFLAERTGGTYSTLKVQPAELEDSGVYFCASSKGTVGSYEQYFGPGTRLTVT.